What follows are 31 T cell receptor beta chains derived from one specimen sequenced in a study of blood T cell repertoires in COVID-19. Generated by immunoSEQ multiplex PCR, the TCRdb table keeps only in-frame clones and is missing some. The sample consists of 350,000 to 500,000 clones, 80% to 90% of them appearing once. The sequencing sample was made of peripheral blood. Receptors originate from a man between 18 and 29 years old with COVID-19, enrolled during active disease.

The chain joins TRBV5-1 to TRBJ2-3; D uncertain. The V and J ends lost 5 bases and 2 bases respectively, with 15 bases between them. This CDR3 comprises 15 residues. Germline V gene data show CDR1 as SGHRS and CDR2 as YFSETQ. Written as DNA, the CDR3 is TGCGCCAGCAGTGATGGAGCAGTTCACACAGATACGCAGTATTTT. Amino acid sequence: CASSDGAVHTDTQYF.

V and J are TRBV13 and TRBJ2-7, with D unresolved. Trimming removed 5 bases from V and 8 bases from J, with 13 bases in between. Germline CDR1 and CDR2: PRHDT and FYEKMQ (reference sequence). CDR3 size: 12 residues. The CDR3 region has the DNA TGTGCCAGCAGCCCTGGCAGGTCTCAGCAGTACTTC. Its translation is CASSPGRSQQYF.

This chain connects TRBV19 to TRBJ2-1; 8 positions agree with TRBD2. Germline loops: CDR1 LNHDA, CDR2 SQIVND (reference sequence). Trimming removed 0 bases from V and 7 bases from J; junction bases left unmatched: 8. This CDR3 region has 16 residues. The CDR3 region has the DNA TGTGCCAGTAGTATAGAGAGACGCGGGGGGCCTAATGAGCAGTTCTTC. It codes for CASSIERRGGPNEQFF.

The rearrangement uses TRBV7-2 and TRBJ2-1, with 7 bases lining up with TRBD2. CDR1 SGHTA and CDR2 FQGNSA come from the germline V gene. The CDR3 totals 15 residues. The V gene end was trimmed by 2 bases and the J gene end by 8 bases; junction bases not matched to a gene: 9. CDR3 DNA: TGTGCCAGCAGCTTATCACTAGGGAGGGTGGATGAGCAGTTCTTC. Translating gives CASSLSLGRVDEQFF.

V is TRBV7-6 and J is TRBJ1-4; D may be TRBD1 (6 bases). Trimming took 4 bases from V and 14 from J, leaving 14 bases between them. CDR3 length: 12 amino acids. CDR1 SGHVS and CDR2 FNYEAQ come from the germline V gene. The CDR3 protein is CASSSTTGELFF. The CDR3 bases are TGTGCCAGCAGCTCCACGACAGGAGAGCTGTTTTTT.

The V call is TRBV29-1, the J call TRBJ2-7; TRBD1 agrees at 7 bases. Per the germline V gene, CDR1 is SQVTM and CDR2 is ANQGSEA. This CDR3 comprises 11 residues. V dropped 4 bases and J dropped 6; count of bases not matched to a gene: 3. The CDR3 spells CSVVEGAEQYF. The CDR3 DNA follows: TGCAGCGTTGTCGAGGGGGCCGAGCAGTACTTC.

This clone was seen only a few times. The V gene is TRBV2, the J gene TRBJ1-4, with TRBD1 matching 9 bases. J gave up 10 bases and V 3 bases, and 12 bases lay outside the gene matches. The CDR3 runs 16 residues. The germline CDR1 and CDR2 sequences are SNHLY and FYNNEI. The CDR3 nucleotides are TGTGCCAGCAGTGATCTTGGGACAGGGTTTGGCGTAAAACTGTTTTTT. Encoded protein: CASSDLGTGFGVKLFF.

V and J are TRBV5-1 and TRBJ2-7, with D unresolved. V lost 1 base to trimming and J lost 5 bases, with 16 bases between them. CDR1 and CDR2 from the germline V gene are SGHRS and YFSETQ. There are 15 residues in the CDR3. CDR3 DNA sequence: TGCGCCAGCAGCTTGTTCGTCAGTAAGAGGCACGAGCAGTACTTC. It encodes CASSLFVSKRHEQYF.

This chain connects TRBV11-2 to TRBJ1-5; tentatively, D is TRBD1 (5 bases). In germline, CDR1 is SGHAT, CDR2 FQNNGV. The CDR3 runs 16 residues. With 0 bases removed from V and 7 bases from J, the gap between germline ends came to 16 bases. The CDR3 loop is CASSLDEGGAHQPQHF. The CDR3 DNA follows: TGTGCCAGCAGCTTAGATGAAGGAGGGGCACACCAGCCCCAGCATTTT. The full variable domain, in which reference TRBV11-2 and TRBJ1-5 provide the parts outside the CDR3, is EAGVAQSPRYKIIEKRQSVAFWCNPISGHATLYWYQQILGQGPKLLIQFQNNGVVDDSQLPKDRFSAERLKGVDSTLKIQPAKLEDSAVYLCASSLDEGGAHQPQHFGDGTRLSIL.

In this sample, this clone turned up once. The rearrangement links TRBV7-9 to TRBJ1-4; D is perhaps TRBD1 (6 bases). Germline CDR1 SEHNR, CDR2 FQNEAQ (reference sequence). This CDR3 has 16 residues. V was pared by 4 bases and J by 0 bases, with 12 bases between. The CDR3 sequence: CASSSNQGTTNEKLFF. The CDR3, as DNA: TGTGCCAGCAGCTCAAATCAGGGGACAACTAATGAAAAACTGTTTTTT.

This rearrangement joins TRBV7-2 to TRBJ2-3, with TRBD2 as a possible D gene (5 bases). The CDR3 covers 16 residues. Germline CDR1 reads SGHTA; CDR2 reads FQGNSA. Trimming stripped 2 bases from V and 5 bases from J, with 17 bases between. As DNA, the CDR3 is TGTGCCAGCAGCTTATGGACTGCTTCAGGCGTAGATACGCAGTATTTT. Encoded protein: CASSLWTASGVDTQYF.

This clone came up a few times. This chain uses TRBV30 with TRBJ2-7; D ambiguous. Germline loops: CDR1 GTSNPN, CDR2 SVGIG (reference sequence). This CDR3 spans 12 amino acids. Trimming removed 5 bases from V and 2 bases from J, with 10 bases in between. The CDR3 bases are TGTGCCTGGTCAGGTCCCGCCTACGAGCAGTACTTC. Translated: CAWSGPAYEQYF.

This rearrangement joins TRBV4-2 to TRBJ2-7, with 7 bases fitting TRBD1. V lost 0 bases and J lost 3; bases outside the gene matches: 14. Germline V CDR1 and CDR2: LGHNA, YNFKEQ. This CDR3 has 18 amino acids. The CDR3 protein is CASSQDRRSGQLFYEQYF. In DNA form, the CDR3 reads TGTGCCAGCAGCCAAGATCGACGGTCGGGACAGCTTTTCTACGAGCAGTACTTC.

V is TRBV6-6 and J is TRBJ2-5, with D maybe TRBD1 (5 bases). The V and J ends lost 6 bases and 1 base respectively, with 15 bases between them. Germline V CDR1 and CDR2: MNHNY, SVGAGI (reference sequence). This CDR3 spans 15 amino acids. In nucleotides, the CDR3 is TGTGCCAGCAGACCGACAGCGTCGGGCCAAGAGACCCAGTACTTC. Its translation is CASRPTASGQETQYF.

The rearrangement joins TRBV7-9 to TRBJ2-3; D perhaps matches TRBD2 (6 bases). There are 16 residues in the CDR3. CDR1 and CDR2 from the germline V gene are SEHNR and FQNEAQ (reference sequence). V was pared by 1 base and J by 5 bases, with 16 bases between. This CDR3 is CASSLVPRRGEDTQYF. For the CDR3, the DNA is TGTGCCAGCAGCTTAGTTCCTCGGAGGGGCGAAGATACGCAGTATTTT.

The CDR3, as DNA: TGTGCCAGCAGCCCAGGGGGGACAACCGCCTACAATGAGCAGTTCTTC. This translates into CASSPGGTTAYNEQFF. The V and J genes are TRBV11-3 and TRBJ2-1; D perhaps matches TRBD1 (7 bases). Germline CDR1 reads SGHNT; CDR2 reads YENEEA. The CDR3 extends over 16 amino acids. The germline V and J ends were trimmed by 5 bases and 2 bases, with 16 bases remaining between them.

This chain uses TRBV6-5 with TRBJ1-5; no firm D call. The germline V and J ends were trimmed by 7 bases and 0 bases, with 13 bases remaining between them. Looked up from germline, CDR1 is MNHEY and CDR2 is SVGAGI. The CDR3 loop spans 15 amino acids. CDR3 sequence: CASTPGTASNQPQHF. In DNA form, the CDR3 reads TGTGCCAGCACCCCGGGAACCGCTAGCAATCAGCCCCAGCATTTT.

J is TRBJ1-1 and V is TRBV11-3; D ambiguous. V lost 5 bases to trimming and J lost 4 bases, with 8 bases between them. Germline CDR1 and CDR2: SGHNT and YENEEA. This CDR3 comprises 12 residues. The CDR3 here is CASSQRSTEAFF. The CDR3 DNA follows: TGTGCCAGCAGCCAGAGGAGCACTGAAGCTTTCTTT.

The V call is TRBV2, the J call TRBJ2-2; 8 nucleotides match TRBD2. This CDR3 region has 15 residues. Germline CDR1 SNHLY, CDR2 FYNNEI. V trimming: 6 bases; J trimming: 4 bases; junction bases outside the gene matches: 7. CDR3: CASRSSGSGTGELFF. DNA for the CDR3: TGTGCCAGCAGGTCTAGCGGGTCTGGCACCGGGGAGCTGTTTTTT.

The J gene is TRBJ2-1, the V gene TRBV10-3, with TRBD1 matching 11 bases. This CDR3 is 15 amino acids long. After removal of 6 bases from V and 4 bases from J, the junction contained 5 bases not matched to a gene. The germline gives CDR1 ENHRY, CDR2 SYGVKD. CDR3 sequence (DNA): TGTGCCATCAGCCATGGGACAGGGGGATACAATGAGCAGTTCTTC. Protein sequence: CAISHGTGGYNEQFF.

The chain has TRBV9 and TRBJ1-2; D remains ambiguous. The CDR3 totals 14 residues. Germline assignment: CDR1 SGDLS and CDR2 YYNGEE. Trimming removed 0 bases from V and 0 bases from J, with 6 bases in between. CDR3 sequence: CASSVGAANYGYTF. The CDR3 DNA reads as TGTGCCAGCAGCGTAGGGGCAGCTAACTATGGCTACACCTTC. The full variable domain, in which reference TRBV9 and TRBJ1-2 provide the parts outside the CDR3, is DSGVTQTPKHLITATGQRVTLRCSPRSGDLSVYWYQQSLDQGLQFLIQYYNGEERAKGNILERFSAQQFPDLHSELNLSSLELGDSALYFCASSVGAANYGYTFGSGTRLTVV.

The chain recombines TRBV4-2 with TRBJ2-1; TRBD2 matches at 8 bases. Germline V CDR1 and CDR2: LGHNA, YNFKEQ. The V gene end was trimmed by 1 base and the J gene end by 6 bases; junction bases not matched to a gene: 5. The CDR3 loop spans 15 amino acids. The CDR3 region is CASSQGNGRANEQFF. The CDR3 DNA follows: TGTGCCAGCAGCCAAGGGAACGGGAGGGCCAATGAGCAGTTCTTC.

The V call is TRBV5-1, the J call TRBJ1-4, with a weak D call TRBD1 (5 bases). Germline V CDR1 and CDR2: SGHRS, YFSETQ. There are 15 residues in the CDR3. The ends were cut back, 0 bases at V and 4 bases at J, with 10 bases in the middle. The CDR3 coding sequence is TGCGCCAGCAGCTTGGCGCGGGACTTTAATGAAAAACTGTTTTTT. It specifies CASSLARDFNEKLFF.

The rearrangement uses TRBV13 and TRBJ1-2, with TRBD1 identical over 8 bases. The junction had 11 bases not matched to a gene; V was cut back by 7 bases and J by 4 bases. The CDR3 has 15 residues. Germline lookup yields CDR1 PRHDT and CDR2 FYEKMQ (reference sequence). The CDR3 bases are TGTGCCAGCACCGACCTCAGGGGGCTGCGCTATGGCTACACCTTC. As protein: CASTDLRGLRYGYTF.

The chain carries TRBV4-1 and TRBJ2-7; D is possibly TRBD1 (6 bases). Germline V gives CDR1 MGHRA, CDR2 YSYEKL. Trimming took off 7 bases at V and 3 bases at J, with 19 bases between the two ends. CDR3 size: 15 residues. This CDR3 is CASKWGHSEFYEQYF. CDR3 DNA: TGCGCCAGCAAGTGGGGGCACAGCGAATTCTACGAGCAGTACTTC.

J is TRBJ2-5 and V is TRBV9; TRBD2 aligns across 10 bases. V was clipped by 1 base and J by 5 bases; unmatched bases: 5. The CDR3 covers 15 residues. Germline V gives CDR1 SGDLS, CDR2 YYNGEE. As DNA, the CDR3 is TGTGCCAGCAGCGTACTAGCGGGAGTGGGGGAGACCCAGTACTTC. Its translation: CASSVLAGVGETQYF.

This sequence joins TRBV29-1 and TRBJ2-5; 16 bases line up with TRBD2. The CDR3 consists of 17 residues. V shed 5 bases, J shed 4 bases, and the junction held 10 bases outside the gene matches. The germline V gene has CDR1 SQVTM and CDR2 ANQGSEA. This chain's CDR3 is CSVWGLAGGPGRETQYF. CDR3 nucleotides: TGCAGCGTTTGGGGACTAGCGGGAGGGCCGGGTCGAGAGACCCAGTACTTC. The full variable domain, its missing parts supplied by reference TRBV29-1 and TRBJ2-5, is SAVISQKPSRDICQRGTSLTIQCQVDSQVTMMFWYRQQPGQSLTLIATANQGSEATYESGFVIDKFPISRPNLTFSTLTVSNMSPEDSSIYLCSVWGLAGGPGRETQYFGPGTRLLVL.

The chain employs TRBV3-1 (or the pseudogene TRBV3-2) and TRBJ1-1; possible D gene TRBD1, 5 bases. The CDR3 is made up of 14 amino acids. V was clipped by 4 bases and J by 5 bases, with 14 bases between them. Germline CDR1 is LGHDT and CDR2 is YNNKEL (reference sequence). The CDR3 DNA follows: TGTGCCAGCAGCCTTAAAGGAGGGGAGACTGAAGCTTTCTTT. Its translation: CASSLKGGETEAFF.

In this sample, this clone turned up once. The DNA of the CDR3 is TGTGCCAGCAGTGAAGATTGGCGGGAGGGCACCTACGAGCAGTACTTC. It is translated as CASSEDWREGTYEQYF. The chain links TRBV6-1 to TRBJ2-7, with TRBD2 identical over 9 bases. J was trimmed by 2 bases and V by 1 base; bases with no gene match: 6. The V gene's germline CDR1 is MNHNS and CDR2 SASEGT. The CDR3 consists of 16 residues.

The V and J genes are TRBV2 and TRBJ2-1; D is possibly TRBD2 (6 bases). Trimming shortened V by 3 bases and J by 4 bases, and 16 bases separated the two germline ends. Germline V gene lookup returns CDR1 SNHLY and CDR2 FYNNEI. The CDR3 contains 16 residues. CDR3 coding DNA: TGTGCCAGCAGTGAGGTACTAGCTACGACATACAATGAGCAGTTCTTC. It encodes CASSEVLATTYNEQFF.

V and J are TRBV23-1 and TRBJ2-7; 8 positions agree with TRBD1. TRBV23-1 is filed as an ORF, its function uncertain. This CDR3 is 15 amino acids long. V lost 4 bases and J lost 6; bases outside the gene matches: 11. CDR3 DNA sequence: TGCGCCAGCAGTCCGAAAGCCGGGACAGGTTCCGAGCAGTACTTC. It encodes CASSPKAGTGSEQYF.